This TCR beta chain derives from a study of Graves' ophthalmopathy and Graves' hyperthyroidism. Findings of the study overall: Ophthalmopathy and stable hyperthyroidism were discriminated by a 13-signature model, with approximately 88% sensitivity and 81.08% specificity.

The CDR3 loop spans 17 amino acids. Germline V gives CDR1 DFQATT, CDR2 SNEGSKA (reference sequence). With V trimmed by 0 bases and J by 5 bases, 12 bases remained unmatched. As to this clonotype: What it recognizes is unknown.

RNA served as the template for amplifying TCR beta CDR3 regions. First-round RT-PCR with HTBI primers preceded a second-round multiplex PCR. Using its own MiXCR run on the multiplex PCR reads, TCRdb lists one record per CDR3 protein. The table includes 230,000 or so distinct CDR3 sequences, 45% to 55% detected once. This receptor was identified in an adult man with Graves' ophthalmopathy. Sequencing input: peripheral blood. This chain uses TRBV20-1 with TRBJ2-5; 10 nucleotides match TRBD1. In DNA form, the CDR3 reads TGCAGTGCTAGAGACCCCAGACAGGGGGCGCGTAGGGAGACCCAGTACTTC. Amino acids: CSARDPRQGARRETQYF.